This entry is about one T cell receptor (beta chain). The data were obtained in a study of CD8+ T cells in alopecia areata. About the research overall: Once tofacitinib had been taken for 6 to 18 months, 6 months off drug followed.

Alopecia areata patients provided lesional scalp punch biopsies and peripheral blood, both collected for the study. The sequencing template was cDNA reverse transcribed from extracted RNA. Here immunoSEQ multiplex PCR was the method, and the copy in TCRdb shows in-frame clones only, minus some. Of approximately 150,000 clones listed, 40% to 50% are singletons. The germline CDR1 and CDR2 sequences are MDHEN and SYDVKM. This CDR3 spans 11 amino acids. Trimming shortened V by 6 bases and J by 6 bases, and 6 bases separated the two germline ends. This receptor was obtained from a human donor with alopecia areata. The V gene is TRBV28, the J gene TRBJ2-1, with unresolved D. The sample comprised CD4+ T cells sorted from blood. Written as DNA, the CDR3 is TGTGCCAGCAGACGGGTCAATGAGCAGTTCTTC. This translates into CASRRVNEQFF.